The clone carrying this T cell receptor (beta chain) was picked up one time. The antigen is not known. One end of the junction does not line up with germline, which may come from a read error. This CDR3 has 13 residues. Isolated per sample were at least 7 million PBMCs. The use of a sample-barcoded 5' primer and a J-beta primer mix characterized a second PCR of about 6 to 11 cycles. TCRdb called the 5' RACE reads again in MiXCR, with one record for every CDR3 protein. The sample records around 940,000 distinct CDR3 sequences, roughly 51% being singletons. The data are from a study of blood T cells in healthy people across ages. General study findings and limits: Considered underestimates were the diversity estimates obtained from one million T cells. Unsorted PBMC material precluded a definitive naive versus antigen-experienced comparison.

This TCR was recovered from a woman aged 55 to 70 in good health. The sequencing sample was made of blood. V is TRBV12-3 or TRBV12-4 and J is TRBJ2-7, with a weak D call TRBD2 (6 bases). The CDR3 DNA follows: TGTGCCAGCAGTTCCGGGAGCTCCTACGAGCGGTACTTC. Translating it yields CASSSGSSYERYF.